This T cell receptor (beta chain) was profiled in a study of T cells after yellow fever vaccination. TCRdb independently ran MiXCR on the 5' RACE reads; one entry per CDR3 protein. Here the sample spans approximately 250,000 distinct CDR3 sequences, over 6.5% being singletons. The TCR sequence derives from a man in his thirties or forties who received the YFV17D yellow fever vaccine. This specimen consisted of CD4+ T cells sorted from PBMCs, obtained on the day of the yellow fever booster vaccination.

In DNA, the CDR3 is TGCAGTGCTAGACCTGGCAGTGACTCCTACAATGAGCAGTTCTTC. Translating it yields CSARPGSDSYNEQFF. V usage is TRBV20-1 and J usage is TRBJ2-1, with D uncertain. This CDR3 is built from 15 residues. Germline V gene lookup returns CDR1 DFQATT and CDR2 SNEGSKA (reference sequence). V lost 2 bases to trimming and J lost 0 bases, with 11 bases between them.